This is a list of T cell receptor beta chains from one sample in a study of shared clonotypes between healthy human individuals. Only in-frame clones appear in the TCRdb table, and some are missing; sequencing was by immunoSEQ multiplex PCR. The sample records over a million clones, about 75% being singletons. The specimen was memory CD4+ T cells sorted from blood. The source of these receptors is a young man in good health. Each CDR3 is given with its conserved first and last residue.

J: TRBJ1-4
V: TRBV5-5
CDR3: CASSLVGVKEKLFF

J: TRBJ2-1
V: TRBV15
CDR3: CATSRTLDRVGLYNEQFF

J: TRBJ2-3
V: TRBV6-5
CDR3: CASRTGAGTDTQYF

J: TRBJ1-6
V: TRBV19
CDR3: CASSIIDRDSSPLHF

J: TRBJ2-4
V: TRBV5-6
CDR3: CASSLPGASKNIQYF

J: TRBJ2-7
V: TRBV25-1
CDR3: CASSDHKKTYEQYF

J: TRBJ1-5
V: TRBV7-2
CDR3: CGQRDSNQPQHF

J: TRBJ1-1
V: TRBV9
CDR3: CASSVDGTSNTEAFF

J: TRBJ2-2
V: TRBV5-5
CDR3: CASSLAAAPNTGELFF

J: TRBJ2-5
V: TRBV7-2
CDR3: CASSSASAKETQYF

J: TRBJ1-5
V: TRBV6-5
CDR3: CASSQKLSNQPQHF

J: TRBJ2-7
V: TRBV28
CDR3: CASSFLGSGRVDEQYF

J: TRBJ1-1
V: TRBV2
CDR3: CASTIGVRTEAFF

J: TRBJ2-5
V: TRBV6-6
CDR3: CASSYGDGGQETQYF

J: TRBJ2-5
V: TRBV9
CDR3: CASSLQAGDRETQYF

J: TRBJ2-7
V: TRBV21-1
CDR3: CASSKKLLTALVEQYF

J: TRBJ2-1
V: TRBV5-1
CDR3: CASSLETGAWNEQFF

J: TRBJ2-3
V: TRBV5-1
CDR3: CASSLEGGGTDTQYF

J: TRBJ2-3
V: TRBV15
CDR3: CATSGPGTQYF

J: TRBJ2-3
V: TRBV18
CDR3: CASSPLSGTDTQYF

J: TRBJ2-1
V: TRBV5-4
CDR3: CASSLVSGTYNEQFF

J: TRBJ2-1
V: TRBV6-5
CDR3: CASSYGGREQFF

J: TRBJ2-3
V: TRBV19
CDR3: CASSMSASGSTDTQYF

J: TRBJ2-1
V: TRBV6-1
CDR3: CASSDRDRGYNEQFF

J: TRBJ2-1
V: TRBV7-2
CDR3: CASSPAGAYNEQFF

J: TRBJ2-2
V: TRBV11-2
CDR3: CASSSSGIKTGELFF

J: TRBJ2-3
V: TRBV6-6
CDR3: CASRPREGRQGTQYF

J: TRBJ2-3
V: TRBV7-2
CDR3: CASSLVAGGSTDTQYF

J: TRBJ2-7
V: TRBV15
CDR3: CATSRDYPSGGYEQYF

J: TRBJ1-2
V: TRBV25-1
CDR3: CASSPNAGQGKSGYTF

J: TRBJ2-7
V: TRBV5-1
CDR3: CASSLVWGLEQYF

J: TRBJ1-4
V: TRBV5-1
CDR3: CASSLEGGRSNEKLFF

J: TRBJ2-1
V: TRBV20-1
CDR3: CSATYNEQFF

J: TRBJ1-1
V: TRBV5-1
CDR3: CASSLGGRTNTEAFF

J: TRBJ1-2
V: TRBV5-1
CDR3: CASSHPGVPYGYTF

J: TRBJ1-1
V: TRBV9
CDR3: CASSAIGNTEAFF